The clone carrying this TCR beta chain was seen many times. The target antigen is unknown. V dropped 5 bases and J dropped 5; count of bases not matched to a gene: 5. CDR3 size: 15 residues. Researchers built TCR beta libraries using quantitative 5'-RACE with molecular barcodes. A single record per CDR3 protein comes from TCRdb applying MiXCR to the 5' RACE reads. The sample consists of roughly 180,000 distinct CDR3 sequences, roughly 13% of them appearing once. The data belong to a study of CD8 T cells in ankylosing spondylitis. Findings and caveats of the study: It was reported that disease-linked clones were significantly enriched in matched ankylosing spondylitis synovial fluid. Made up of under ten highly homologous variants, a TCR beta motif appeared characteristic of ankylosing spondylitis blood. Certain motif variants had earlier been reported in reactive arthritis synovial fluid and blood.

Sequenced material: blood, either unsorted or a sorted T cell fraction (not recorded which). This sequence originates from a male donor with ankylosing spondylitis or in good health (not recorded which). This rearrangement joins TRBV12-3 or TRBV12-4 to TRBJ2-2; 10 bases agree with TRBD1. The CDR3 loop reads CASSPGQGQTGELFF. The DNA for the CDR3 is TGTGCCAGCAGTCCGGGACAGGGGCAGACCGGGGAGCTGTTTTTT.